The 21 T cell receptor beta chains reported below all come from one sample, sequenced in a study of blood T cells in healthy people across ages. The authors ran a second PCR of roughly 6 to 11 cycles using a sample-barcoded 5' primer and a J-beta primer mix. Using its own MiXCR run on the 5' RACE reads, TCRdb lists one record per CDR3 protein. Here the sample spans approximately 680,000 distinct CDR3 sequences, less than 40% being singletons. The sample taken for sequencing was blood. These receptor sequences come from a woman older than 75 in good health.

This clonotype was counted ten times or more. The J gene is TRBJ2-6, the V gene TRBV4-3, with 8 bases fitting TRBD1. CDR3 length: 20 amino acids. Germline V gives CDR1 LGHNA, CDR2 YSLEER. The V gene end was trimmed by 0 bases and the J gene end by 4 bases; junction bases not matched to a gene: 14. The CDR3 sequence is CASSQERPGGVWAGANVLTF. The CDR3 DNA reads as TGCGCCAGCAGCCAAGAGAGGCCAGGGGGCGTATGGGCCGGGGCCAACGTCCTGACTTTC.

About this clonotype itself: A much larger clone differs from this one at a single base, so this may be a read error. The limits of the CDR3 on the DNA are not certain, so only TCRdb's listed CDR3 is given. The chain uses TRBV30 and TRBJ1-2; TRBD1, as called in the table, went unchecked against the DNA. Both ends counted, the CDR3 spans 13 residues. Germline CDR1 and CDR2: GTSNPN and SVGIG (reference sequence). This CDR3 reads CAWGAGTGYGYIF.

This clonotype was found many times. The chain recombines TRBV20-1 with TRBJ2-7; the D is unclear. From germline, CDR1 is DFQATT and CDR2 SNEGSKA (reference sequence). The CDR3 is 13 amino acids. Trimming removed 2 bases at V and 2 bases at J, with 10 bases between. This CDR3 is CSARSGETYEQYF. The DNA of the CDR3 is TGCAGTGCTAGAAGTGGAGAGACCTACGAGCAGTACTTC.

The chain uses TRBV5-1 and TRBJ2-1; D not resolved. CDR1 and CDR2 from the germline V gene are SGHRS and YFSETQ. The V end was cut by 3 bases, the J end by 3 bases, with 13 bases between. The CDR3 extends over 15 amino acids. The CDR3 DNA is TGCGCCAGCAGCTGGAGCGCTCAAGACTACAATGAGCAGTTCTTC. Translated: CASSWSAQDYNEQFF. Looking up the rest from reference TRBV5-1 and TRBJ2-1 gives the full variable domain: KAGVTQTPRYLIKTRGQQVTLSCSPISGHRSVSWYQQTPGQGLQFLFEYFSETQRNKGNFPGRFSGRQFSNSRSEMNVSTLELGDSALYLCASSWSAQDYNEQFFGPGTRLTVL.

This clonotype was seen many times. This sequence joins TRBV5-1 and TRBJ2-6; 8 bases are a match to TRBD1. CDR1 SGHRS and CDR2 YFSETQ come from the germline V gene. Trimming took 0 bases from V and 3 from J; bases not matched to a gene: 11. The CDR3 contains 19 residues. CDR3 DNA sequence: TGCGCCAGCAGCTTGGAAGGGGACAGGCGTCCTATTGGGGCCAACGTCCTGACTTTC. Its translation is CASSLEGDRRPIGANVLTF.

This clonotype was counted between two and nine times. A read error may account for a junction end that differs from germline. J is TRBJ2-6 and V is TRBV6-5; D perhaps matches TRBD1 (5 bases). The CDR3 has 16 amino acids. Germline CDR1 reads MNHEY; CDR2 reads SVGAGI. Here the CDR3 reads CASSYSPGAGANVRTF. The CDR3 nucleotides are TGTGCCAGCAGTTACTCGCCAGGAGCTGGGGCCAACGTCCGGACTTTC.

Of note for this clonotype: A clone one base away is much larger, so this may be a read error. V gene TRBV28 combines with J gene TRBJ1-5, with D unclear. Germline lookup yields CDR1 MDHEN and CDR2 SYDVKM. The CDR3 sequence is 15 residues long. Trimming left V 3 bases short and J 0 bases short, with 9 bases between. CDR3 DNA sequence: TGTGCCAGCAGTTTCGCAAAGACTAGCAATCAGCCCCAGCATTTT. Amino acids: CASSFAKTSNQPQHF.

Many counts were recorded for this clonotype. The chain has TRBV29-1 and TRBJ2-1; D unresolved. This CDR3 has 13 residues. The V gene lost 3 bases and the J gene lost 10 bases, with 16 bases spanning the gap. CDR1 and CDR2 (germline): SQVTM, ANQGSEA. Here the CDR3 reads CSVDRPASREQFF. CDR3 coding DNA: TGCAGCGTTGATAGGCCAGCCAGCAGGGAGCAGTTCTTC.

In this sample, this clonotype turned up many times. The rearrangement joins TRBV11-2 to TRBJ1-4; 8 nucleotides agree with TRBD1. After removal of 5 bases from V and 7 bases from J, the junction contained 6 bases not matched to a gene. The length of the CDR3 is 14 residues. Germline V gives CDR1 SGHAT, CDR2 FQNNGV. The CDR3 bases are TGTGCCAGCAGCAAGGACAGGGCCCTTGAAAAACTGTTTTTT. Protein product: CASSKDRALEKLFF.

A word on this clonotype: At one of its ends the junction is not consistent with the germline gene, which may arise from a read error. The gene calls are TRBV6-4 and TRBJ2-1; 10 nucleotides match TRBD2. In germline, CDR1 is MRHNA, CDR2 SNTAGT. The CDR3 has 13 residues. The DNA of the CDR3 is TGTGCCAGCAGGGACTCTAGCGGGGGTGAGCAGTTCTTC. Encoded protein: CASRDSSGGEQFF.

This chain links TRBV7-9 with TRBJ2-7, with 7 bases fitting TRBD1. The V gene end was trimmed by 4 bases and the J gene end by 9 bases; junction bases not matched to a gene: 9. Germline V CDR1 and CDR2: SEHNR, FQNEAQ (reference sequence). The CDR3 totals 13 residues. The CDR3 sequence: CASSSEGASGQYF. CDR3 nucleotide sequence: TGTGCCAGCAGCTCCGAGGGGGCGTCAGGGCAGTACTTC.

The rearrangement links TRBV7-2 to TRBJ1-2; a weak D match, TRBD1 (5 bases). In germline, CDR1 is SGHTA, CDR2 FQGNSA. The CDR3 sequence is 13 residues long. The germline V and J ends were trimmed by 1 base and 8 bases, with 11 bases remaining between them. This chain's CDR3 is CASSLDQGGGYTF. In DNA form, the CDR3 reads TGTGCCAGCAGCTTAGATCAGGGAGGGGGCTACACCTTC.

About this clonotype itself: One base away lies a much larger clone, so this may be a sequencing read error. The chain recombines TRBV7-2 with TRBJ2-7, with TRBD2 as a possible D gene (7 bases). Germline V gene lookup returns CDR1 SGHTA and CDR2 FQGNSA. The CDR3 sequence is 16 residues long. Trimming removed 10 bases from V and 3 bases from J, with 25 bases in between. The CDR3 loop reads CANSKGDGEGFYEQYF. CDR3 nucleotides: TGTGCCAACTCCAAGGGGGACGGGGAGGGATTCTACGAGCAGTACTTC.

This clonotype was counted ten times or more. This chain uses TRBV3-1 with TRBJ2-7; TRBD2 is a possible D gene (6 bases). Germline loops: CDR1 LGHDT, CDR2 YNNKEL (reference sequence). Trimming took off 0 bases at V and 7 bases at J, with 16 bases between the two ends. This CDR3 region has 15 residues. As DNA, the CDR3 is TGTGCCAGCAGCCAAGAGGGGACTTCCGCGGGAGAGCAGTACTTC. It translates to CASSQEGTSAGEQYF.

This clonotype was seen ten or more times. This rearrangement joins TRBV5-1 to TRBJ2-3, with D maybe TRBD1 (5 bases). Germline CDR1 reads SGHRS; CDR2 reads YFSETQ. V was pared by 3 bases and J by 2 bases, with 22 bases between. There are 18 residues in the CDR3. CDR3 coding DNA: TGCGCCAGCAGCTACCAGTCGAGGACACGGATGGTCACAGATACGCAGTATTTT. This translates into CASSYQSRTRMVTDTQYF.

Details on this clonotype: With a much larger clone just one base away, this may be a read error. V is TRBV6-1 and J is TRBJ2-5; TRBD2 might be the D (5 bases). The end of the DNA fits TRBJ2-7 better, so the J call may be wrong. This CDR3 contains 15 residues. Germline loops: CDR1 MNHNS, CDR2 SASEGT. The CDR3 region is CASTFTMRALYEQYF. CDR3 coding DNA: TGTGCCAGCACCTTTACAATGAGGGCCCTCTACGAGCAGTACTTC.

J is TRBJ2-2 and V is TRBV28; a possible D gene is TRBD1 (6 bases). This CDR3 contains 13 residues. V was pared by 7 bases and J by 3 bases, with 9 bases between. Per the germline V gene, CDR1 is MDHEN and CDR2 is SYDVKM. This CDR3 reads CASMAGDTGELFF. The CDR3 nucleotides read TGTGCCAGCATGGCAGGGGACACCGGGGAGCTGTTTTTT.

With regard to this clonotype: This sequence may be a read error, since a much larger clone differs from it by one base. The CDR3 protein is CSATYYRGGSYNEQYF. As DNA, the CDR3 is TGCAGTGCTACGTACTACAGGGGCGGCTCCTACAATGAGCAGTACTTC. The rearrangement uses TRBV20-1 and TRBJ2-1; 7 bases are a match to TRBD1. The DNA matches TRBJ2-7 better at its end, which makes the J call doubtful. CDR3 length: 16 residues. Germline values: CDR1 DFQATT, CDR2 SNEGSKA (reference sequence).

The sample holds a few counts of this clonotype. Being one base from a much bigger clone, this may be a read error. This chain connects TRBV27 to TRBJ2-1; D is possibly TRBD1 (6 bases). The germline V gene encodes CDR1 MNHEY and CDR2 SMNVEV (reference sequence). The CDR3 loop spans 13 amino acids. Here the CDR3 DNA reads TGTGCCAGCAGGTTATCGAACAGGGCGGAGCAGTTCTTC. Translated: CASRLSNRAEQFF.

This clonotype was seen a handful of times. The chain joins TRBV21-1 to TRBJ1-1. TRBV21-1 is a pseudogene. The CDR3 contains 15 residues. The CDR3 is CASSPNTQVNTEAFF. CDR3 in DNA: TGTGCCAGCAGCCCGAACACTCAGGTAAACACTGAAGCTTTCTTT.

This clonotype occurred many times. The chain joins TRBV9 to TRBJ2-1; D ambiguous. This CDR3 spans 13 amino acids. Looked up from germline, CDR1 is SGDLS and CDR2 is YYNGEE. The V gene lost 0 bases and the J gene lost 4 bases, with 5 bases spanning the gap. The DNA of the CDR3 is TGTGCCAGCAGCGTAGATGGGTACAATGAGCAGTTCTTC. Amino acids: CASSVDGYNEQFF.